What follows are 3 T cell receptor beta chains derived from one specimen sequenced in a study of cytotoxic CD8 clonotypes in ibrutinib-treated CLL. Clones were sequenced by immunoSEQ multiplex PCR, and TCRdb holds only the in-frame ones, with some missing. The sample has over 95,000 clones, about 58% seen once. The material sequenced was PBMCs, taken after 24 months of ibrutinib treatment. The origin of the receptors is a human donor with chronic lymphocytic leukemia.

This clone was recorded once. The chain couples TRBV30 to TRBJ2-7; D might be TRBD1 (5 bases). The CDR3 totals 12 residues. Germline CDR1 is GTSNPN and CDR2 is SVGIG (reference sequence). V shed 4 bases and J shed 1 base, with 8 bases lying between them. The CDR3 bases are TGTGCCTGGACCGACAGATCCTACGAGCAGTACTTC. This sequence encodes CAWTDRSYEQYF.

The chain is built from TRBV10-1 and TRBJ2-1, with unresolved D. The CDR3 runs 14 residues. The ends were cut back, 3 bases at V and 4 bases at J, with 10 bases in the middle. Germline CDR1 reads WNHNN; CDR2 reads SYGVQD (reference sequence). CDR3 sequence (DNA): TGCGCCAGCAGTGATGGTAGCCTATACAATGAGCAGTTCTTC. It yields the protein CASSDGSLYNEQFF.

This chain uses TRBV5-1 with TRBJ2-7; either TRBD1 or TRBD2 may fit D (5 bases each). V was clipped by 9 bases and J by 2 bases, with 21 bases between them. The CDR3 covers 15 residues. The germline CDR1 and CDR2 sequences are SGHRS and YFSETQ. This chain's CDR3 is CATQESTGAAYEQYF. DNA for the CDR3: TGCGCCACCCAGGAGTCAACCGGGGCAGCCTACGAGCAGTACTTC. The variable domain in full, with the rest retrieved from reference TRBV5-1 and TRBJ2-7, is KAGVTQTPRYLIKTRGQQVTLSCSPISGHRSVSWYQQTPGQGLQFLFEYFSETQRNKGNFPGRFSGRQFSNSRSEMNVSTLELGDSALYLCATQESTGAAYEQYFGPGTRLTVT.